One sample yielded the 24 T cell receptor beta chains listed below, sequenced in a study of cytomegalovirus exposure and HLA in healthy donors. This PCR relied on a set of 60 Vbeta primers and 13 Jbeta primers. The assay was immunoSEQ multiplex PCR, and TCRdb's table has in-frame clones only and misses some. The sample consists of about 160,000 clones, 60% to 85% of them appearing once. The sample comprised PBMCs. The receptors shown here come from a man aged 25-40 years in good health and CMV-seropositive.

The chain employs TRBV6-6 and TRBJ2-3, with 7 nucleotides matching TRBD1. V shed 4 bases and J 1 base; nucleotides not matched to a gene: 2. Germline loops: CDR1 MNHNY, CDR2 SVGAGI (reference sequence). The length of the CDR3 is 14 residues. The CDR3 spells CASSSGQGTDTQYF. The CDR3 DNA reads TGTGCCAGCAGTTCCGGACAGGGCACAGATACGCAGTATTTT.

The CDR3 DNA sequence: TGTGCCAGCAGCGTAGGGGCTAGCGGGCACTACGAGCAGTACTTC. This sequence encodes CASSVGASGHYEQYF. The rearrangement links TRBV9 to TRBJ2-7, with 8 nucleotides matching TRBD2. Germline loops: CDR1 SGDLS, CDR2 YYNGEE. The ends lost 0 bases at V and 3 bases at J; junction bases unmatched: 5. CDR3 size: 15 residues.

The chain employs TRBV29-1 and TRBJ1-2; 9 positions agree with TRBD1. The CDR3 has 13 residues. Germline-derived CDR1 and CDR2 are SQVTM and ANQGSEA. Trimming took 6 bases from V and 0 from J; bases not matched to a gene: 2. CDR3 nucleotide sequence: TGCAGCGTGGGGACAGGGACTAACTATGGCTACACCTTC. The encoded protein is CSVGTGTNYGYTF. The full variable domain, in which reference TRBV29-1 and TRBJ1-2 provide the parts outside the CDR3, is SAVISQKPSRDICQRGTSLTIQCQVDSQVTMMFWYRQQPGQSLTLIATANQGSEATYESGFVIDKFPISRPNLTFSTLTVSNMSPEDSSIYLCSVGTGTNYGYTFGSGTRLTVV.

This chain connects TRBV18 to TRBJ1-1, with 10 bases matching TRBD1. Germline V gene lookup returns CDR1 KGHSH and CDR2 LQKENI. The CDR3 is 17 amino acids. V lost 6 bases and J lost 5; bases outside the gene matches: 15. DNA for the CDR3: TGTGCCAGCTCCACGGGACAGGGGTTTGTATCTGGGACTGAAGCTTTCTTT. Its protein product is CASSTGQGFVSGTEAFF.

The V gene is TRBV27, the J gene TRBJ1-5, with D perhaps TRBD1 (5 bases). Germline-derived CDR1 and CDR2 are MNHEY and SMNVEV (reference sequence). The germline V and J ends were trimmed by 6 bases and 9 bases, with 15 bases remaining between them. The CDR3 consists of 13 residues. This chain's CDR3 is CASSLGGEGPQHF. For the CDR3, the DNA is TGTGCCAGCAGCCTGGGGGGGGAAGGGCCCCAGCATTTT.

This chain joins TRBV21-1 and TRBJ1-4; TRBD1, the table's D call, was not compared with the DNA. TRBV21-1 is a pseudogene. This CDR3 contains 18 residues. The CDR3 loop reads CASSKTKRQNGTNEKLFF. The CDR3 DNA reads TGTGCCAGCAGCAAAACGAAGAGACAGAATGGAACTAATGAAAAACTGTTTTTT.

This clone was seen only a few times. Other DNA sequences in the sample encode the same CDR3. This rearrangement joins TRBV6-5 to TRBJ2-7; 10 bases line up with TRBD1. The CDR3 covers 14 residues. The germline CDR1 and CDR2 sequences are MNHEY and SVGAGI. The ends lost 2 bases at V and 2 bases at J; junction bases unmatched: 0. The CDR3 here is CASSYGTGAYEQYF. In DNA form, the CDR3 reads TGTGCCAGCAGTTACGGGACAGGGGCCTACGAGCAGTACTTC.

In DNA form, the CDR3 reads TGTGCCAGCAGCACTCGACTAGCGGGGACCTCCTACGAGCAGTACTTC. It encodes CASSTRLAGTSYEQYF. The V and J genes are TRBV28 and TRBJ2-7; 11 positions match TRBD2. Germline V gene data show CDR1 as MDHEN and CDR2 as SYDVKM. This CDR3 contains 16 residues. J was trimmed by 0 bases and V by 6 bases; bases with no gene match: 7. The whole variable domain, filled in from reference TRBV28 and TRBJ2-7, reads DVKVTQSSRYLVKRTGEKVFLECVQDMDHENMFWYRQDPGLGLRLIYFSYDVKMKEKGDIPEGYSVSREKKERFSLILESASTNQTSMYLCASSTRLAGTSYEQYFGPGTRLTVT.

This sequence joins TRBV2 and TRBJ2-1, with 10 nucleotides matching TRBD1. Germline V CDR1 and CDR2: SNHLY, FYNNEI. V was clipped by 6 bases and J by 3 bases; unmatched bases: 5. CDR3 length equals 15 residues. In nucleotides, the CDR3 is TGTGCCAGCAGCCCGGGACAGGGGTTCTACAATGAGCAGTTCTTC. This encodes CASSPGQGFYNEQFF.

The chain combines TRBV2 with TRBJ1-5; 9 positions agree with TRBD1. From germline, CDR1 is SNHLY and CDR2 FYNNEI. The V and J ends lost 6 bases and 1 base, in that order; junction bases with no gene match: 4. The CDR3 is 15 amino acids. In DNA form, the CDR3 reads TGTGCCAGCAGGAATACAGGGGGCAGCAATCAGCCCCAGCATTTT. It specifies CASRNTGGSNQPQHF.

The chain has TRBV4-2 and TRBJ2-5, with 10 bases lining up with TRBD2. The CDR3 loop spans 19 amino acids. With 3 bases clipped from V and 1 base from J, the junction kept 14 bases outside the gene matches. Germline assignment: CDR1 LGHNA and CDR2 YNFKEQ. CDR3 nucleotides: TGTGCCAGCAGCCATGACGGGACTAGCGAAACTCACATCCAAGAGACCCAGTACTTC. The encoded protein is CASSHDGTSETHIQETQYF.

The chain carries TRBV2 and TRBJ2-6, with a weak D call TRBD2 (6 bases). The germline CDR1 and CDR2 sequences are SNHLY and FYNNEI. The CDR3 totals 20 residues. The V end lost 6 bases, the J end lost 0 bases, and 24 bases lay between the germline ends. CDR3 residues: CASRYPGRRGWGSGANVLTF. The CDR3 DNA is TGTGCCAGCAGATACCCTGGGAGGAGAGGGTGGGGCTCTGGGGCCAACGTCCTGACTTTC.

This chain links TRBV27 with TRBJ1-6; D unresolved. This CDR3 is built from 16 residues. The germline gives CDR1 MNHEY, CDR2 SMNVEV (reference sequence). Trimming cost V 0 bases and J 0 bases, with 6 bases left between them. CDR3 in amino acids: CASSLSGSSYNSPLHF. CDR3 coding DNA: TGTGCCAGCAGTTTATCGGGGAGCTCCTATAATTCACCCCTCCACTTT.

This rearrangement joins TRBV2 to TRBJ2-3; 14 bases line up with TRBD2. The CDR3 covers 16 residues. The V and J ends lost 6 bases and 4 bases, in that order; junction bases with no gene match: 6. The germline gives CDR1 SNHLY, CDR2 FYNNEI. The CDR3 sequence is CASRMGLAGVADTQYF. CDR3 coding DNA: TGTGCCAGCAGGATGGGACTAGCGGGGGTTGCAGATACGCAGTATTTT.

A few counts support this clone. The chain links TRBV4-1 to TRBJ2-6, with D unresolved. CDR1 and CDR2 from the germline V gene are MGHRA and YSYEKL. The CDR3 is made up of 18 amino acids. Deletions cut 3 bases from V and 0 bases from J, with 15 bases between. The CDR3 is CASSHTPMISSGANVLTF. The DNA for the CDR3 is TGCGCCAGCAGCCACACCCCCATGATCAGCTCTGGGGCCAACGTCCTGACTTTC.

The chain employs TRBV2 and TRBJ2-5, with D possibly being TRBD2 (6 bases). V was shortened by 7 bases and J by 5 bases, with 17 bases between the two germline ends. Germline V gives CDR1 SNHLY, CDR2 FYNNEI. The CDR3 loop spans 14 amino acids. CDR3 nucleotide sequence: TGTGCCAGCACAATCGCGGGGTCGGAGGAGACCCAGTACTTC. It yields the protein CASTIAGSEETQYF.

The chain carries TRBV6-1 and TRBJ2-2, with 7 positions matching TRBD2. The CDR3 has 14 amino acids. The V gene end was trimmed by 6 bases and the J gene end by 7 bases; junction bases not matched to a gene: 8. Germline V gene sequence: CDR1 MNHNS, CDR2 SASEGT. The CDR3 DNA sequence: TGTGCCAGCAGGGGGGGGGTAGAAGTCGGGGAGCTGTTTTTT. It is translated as CASRGGVEVGELFF.

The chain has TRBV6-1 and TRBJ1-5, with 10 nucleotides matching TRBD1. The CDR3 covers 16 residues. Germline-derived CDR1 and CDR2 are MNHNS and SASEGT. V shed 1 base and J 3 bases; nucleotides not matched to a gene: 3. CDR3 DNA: TGTGCCAGCAGTGAAGGACAGGGGGCGACCAATCAGCCCCAGCATTTT. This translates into CASSEGQGATNQPQHF.

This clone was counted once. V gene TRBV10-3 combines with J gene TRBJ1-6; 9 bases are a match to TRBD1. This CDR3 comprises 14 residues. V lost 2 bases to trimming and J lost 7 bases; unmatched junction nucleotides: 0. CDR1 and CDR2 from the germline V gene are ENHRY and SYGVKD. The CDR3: CAISEGQGNSPLHF. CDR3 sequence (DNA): TGTGCCATCAGTGAGGGACAGGGGAATTCACCCCTCCACTTT.

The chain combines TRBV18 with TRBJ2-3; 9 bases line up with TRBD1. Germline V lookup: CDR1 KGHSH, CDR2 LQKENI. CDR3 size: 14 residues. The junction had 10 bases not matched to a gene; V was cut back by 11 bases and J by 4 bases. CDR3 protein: CASRGTGFSDTQYF. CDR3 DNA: TGTGCCTCACGTGGGACAGGGTTCTCAGATACGCAGTATTTT.

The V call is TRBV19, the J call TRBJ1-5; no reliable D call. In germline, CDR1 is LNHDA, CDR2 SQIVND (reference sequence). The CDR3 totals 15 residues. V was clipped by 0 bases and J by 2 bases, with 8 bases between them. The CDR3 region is CASSIEPEGNQPQHF. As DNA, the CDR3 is TGTGCCAGTAGTATAGAACCAGAGGGCAATCAGCCCCAGCATTTT.

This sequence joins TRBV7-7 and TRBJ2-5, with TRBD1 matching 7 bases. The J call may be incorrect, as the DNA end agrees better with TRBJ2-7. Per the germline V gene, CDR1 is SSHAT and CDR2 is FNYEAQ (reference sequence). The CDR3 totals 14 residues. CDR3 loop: CASSLDRSSYEQYF. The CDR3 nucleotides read TGTGCCAGCAGCTTGGACAGGAGCTCCTACGAGCAGTACTTC.

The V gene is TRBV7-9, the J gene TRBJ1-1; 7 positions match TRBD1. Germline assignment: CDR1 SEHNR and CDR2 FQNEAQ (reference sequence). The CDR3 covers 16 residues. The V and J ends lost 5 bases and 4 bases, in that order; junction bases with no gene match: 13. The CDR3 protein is CASSPRQGRWATEAFF. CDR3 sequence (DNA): TGTGCCAGCAGCCCAAGACAGGGACGCTGGGCCACTGAAGCTTTCTTT.

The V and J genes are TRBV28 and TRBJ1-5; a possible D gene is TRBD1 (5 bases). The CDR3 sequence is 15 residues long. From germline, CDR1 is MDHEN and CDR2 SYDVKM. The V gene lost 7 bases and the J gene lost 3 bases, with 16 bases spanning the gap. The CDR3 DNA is TGTGCCAGCATTCCACGTCAGGGTCTCAATCAGCCCCAGCATTTT. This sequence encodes CASIPRQGLNQPQHF.